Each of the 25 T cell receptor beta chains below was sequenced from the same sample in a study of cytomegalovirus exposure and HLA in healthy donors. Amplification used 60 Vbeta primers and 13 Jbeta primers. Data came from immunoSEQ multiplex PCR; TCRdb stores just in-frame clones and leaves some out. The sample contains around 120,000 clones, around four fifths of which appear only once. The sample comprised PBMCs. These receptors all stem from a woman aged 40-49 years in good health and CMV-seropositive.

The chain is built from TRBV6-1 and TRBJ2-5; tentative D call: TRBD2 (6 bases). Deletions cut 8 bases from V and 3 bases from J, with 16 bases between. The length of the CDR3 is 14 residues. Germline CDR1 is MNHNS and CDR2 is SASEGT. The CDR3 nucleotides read TGTGCCAGCGGAGGGCGTCAGCACAAAGAGACCCAGTACTTC. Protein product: CASGGRQHKETQYF.

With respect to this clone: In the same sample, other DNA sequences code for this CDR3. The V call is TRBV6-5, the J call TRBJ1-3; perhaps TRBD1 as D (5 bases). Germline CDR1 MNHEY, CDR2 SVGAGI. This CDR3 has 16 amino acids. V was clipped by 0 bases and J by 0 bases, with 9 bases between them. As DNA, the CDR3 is TGTGCCAGCAGTTACTCCAGGGCGAGCTCTGGAAACACCATATATTTT. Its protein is CASSYSRASSGNTIYF.

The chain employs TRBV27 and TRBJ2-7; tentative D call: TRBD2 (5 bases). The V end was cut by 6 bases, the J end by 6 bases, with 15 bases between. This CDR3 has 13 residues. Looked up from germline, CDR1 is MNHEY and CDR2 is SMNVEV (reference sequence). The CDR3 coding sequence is TGTGCCAGCAGCCTTCTGAGGGCGGGCGAGCAGTACTTC. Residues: CASSLLRAGEQYF.

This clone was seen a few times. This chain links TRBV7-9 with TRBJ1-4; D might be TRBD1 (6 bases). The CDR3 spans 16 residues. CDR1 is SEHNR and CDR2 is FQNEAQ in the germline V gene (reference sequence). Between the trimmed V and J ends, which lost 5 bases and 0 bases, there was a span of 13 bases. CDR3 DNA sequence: TGTGCCAGCAGCCCCAGGGGCAGCGCAACTAATGAAAAACTGTTTTTT. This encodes CASSPRGSATNEKLFF. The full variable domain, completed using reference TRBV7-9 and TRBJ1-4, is DTGVSQNPRHKITKRGQNVTFRCDPISEHNRLYWYRQTLGQGPEFLTYFQNEAQLEKSRLLSDRFSAERPKGSFSTLEIQRTEQGDSAMYLCASSPRGSATNEKLFFGSGTQLSVL.

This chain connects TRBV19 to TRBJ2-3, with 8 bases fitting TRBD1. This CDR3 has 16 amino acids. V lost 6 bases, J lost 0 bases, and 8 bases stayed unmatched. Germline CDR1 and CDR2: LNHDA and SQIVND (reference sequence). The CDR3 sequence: CASSRWGQVSTDTQYF. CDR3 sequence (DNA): TGTGCCAGTAGCCGCTGGGGACAGGTGAGCACAGATACGCAGTATTTT.

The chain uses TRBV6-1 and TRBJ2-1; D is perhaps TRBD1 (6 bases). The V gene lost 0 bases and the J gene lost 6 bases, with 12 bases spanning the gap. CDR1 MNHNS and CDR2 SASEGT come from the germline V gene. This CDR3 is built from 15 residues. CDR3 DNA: TGTGCCAGCAGTGAAGCCGGCCCAGGGGTCAATGAGCAGTTCTTC. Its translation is CASSEAGPGVNEQFF.

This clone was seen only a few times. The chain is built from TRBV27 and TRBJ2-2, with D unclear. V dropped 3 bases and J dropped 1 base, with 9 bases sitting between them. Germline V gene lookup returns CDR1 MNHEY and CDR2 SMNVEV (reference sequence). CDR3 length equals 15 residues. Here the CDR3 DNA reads TGTGCCAGCAGTTTTTGGTCAGTGAACACCGGGGAGCTGTTTTTT. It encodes CASSFWSVNTGELFF.

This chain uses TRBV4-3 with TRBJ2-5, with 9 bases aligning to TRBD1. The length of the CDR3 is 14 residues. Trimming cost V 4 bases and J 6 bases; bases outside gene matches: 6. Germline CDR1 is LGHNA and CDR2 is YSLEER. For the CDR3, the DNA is TGCGCCAGCAGCCCCGAGGACAGGGGACAGACCCAGTACTTC. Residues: CASSPEDRGQTQYF.

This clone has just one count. DNA of the CDR3: TGTGCCAGCAGCCCGTACAGGGCAGCAGACATTCAGTACTTC. This translates into CASSPYRAADIQYF. The gene calls are TRBV7-8 and TRBJ2-4, with D possibly TRBD1 on 6 matching bases. Germline V gene data show CDR1 as SGHVS and CDR2 as FQNEAQ. This CDR3 contains 14 residues. The ends were cut back, 5 bases at V and 8 bases at J, with 16 bases in the middle.

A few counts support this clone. CDR3 sequence: CASSLRQGETYEQYF. The CDR3, as DNA: TGTGCCAGCAGCTTGAGACAGGGCGAAACCTACGAGCAGTACTTC. This chain joins TRBV5-4 and TRBJ2-7; 7 bases fit TRBD1. Germline CDR1 SGHNT, CDR2 YYREEE (reference sequence). The CDR3 contains 15 residues. Losses at the gene ends were 1 base for V and 2 bases for J; bases not matched to a gene: 6.

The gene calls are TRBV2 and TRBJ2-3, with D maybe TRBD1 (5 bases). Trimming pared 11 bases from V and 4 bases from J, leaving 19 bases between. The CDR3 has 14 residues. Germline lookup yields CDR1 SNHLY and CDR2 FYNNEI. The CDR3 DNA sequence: TGTGCCGGCACCCGGTCTCAAGGGGCAGATACGCAGTATTTT. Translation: CAGTRSQGADTQYF.

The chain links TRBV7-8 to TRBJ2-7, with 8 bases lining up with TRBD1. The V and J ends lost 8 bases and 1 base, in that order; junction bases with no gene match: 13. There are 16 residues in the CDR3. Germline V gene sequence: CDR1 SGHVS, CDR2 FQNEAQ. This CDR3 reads CASLIGGGQDSYEQYF. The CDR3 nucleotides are TGTGCCAGCCTCATAGGTGGGGGACAGGATTCCTACGAGCAGTACTTC. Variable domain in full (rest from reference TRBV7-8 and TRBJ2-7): GAGVSQSPRYKVAKRGQDVALRCDPISGHVSLFWYQQALGQGPEFLTYFQNEAQLDKSGLPSDRFFAERPEGSVSTLKIQRTQQEDSAVYLCASLIGGGQDSYEQYFGPGTRLTVT.

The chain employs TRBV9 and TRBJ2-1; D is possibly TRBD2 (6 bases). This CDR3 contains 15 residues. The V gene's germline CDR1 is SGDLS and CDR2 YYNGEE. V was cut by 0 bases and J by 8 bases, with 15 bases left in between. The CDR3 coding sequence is TGTGCCAGCAGCGTAGGGGGAGGACTCGCGGATGAGCAGTTCTTC. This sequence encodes CASSVGGGLADEQFF. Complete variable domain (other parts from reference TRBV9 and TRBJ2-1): DSGVTQTPKHLITATGQRVTLRCSPRSGDLSVYWYQQSLDQGLQFLIQYYNGEERAKGNILERFSAQQFPDLHSELNLSSLELGDSALYFCASSVGGGLADEQFFGPGTRLTVL.

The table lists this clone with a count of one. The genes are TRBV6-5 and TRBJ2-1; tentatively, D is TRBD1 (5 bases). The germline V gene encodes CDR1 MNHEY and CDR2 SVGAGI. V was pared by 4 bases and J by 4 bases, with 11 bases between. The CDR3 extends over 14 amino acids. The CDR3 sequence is CASSFTGEYNEQFF. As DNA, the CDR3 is TGTGCCAGCAGTTTTACAGGAGAATACAATGAGCAGTTCTTC.

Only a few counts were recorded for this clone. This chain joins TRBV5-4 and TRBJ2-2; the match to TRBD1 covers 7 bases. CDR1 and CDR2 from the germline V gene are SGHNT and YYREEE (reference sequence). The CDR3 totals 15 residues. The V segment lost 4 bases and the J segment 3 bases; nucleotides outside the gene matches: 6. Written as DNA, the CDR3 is TGTGCCAGCAGCAACGGACAGGCGGACACCGGGGAGCTGTTTTTT. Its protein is CASSNGQADTGELFF.

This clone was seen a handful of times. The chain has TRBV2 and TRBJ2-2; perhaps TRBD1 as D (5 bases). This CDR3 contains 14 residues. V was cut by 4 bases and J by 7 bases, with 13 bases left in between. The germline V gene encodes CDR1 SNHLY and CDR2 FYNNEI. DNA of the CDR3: TGTGCCAGCAGTGCCTTTAGGGGTGGCGGGGAGCTGTTTTTT. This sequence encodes CASSAFRGGGELFF.

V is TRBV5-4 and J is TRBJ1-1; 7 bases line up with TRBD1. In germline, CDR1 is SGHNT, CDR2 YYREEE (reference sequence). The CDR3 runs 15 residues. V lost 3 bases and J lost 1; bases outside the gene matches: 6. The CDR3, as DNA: TGTGCCAGCAGCTCTTACAGACAGGGGAACACTGAAGCTTTCTTT. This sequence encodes CASSSYRQGNTEAFF.

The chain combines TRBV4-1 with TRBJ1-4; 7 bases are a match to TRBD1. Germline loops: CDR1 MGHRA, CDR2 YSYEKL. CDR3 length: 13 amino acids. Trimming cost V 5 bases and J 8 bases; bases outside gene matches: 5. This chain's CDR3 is CASSGTAGEKLFF. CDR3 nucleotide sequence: TGCGCCAGCAGCGGGACAGCTGGCGAAAAACTGTTTTTT.

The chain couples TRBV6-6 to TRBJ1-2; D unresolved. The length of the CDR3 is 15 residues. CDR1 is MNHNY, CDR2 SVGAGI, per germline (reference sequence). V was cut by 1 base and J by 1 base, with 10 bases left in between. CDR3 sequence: CASSYLDRSNYGYTF. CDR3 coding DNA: TGTGCCAGCAGTTACTTAGATAGGAGTAACTATGGCTACACCTTC.

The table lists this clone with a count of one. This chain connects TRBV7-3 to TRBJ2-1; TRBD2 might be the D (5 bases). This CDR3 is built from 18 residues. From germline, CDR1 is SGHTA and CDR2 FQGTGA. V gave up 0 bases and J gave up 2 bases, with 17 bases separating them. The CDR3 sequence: CASSLTVPAGQPYNEQFF. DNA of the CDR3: TGTGCCAGCAGCTTAACTGTCCCCGCGGGTCAACCCTACAATGAGCAGTTCTTC.

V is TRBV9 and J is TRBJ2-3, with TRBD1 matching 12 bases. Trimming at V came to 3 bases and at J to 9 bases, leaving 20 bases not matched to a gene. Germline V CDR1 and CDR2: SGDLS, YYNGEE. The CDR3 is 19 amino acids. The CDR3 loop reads CASSAPGTGGADTRPTQYF. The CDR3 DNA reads TGTGCCAGCAGCGCCCCCGGGACAGGGGGCGCAGATACGCGTCCCACGCAGTATTTT.

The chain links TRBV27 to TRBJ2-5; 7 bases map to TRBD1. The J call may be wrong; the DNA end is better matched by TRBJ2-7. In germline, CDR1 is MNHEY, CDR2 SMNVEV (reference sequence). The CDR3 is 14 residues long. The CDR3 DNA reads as TGTGCCAGCAGTTTATCGGGCAGGGGGTACGAGCAGTACTTC. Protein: CASSLSGRGYEQYF.

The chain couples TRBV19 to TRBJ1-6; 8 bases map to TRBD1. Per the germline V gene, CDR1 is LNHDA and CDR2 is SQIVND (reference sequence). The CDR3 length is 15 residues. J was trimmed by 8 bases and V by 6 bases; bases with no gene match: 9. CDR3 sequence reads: CASSATGTGDSPLHF. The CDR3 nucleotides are TGTGCCAGTAGCGCTACCGGGACAGGAGATTCACCCCTCCACTTT.

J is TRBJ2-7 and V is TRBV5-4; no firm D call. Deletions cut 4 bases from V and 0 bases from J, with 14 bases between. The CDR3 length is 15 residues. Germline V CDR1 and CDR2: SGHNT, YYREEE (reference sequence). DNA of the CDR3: TGTGCCAGCAGCCAAGGCGTAGCAAGCTCCTACGAGCAGTACTTC. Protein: CASSQGVASSYEQYF.

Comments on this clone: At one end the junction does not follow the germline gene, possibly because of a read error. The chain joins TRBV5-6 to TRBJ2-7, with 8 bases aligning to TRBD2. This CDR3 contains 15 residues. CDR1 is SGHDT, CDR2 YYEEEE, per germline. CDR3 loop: CASRAAGGGSYGQYF. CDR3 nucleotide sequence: TGTGCCAGCCGCGCGGCGGGGGGAGGGTCCTACGGGCAGTACTTC.